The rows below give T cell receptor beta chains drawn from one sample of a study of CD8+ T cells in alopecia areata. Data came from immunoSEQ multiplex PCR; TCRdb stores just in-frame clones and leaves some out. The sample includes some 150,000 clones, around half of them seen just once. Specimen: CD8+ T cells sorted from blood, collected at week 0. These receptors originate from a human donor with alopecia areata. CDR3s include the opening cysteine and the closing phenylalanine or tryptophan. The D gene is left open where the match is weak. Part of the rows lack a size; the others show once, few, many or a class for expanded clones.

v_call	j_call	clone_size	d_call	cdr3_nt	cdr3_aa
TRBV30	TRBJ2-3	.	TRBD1	TGTGCCTGGAGTGCGACAGGGGGCTCGGCAGATACGCAGTATTTT	CAWSATGGSADTQYF
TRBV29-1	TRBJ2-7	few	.	TGCAGCGTTGAAGGCGCAGACTACGAGCAGTACTTC	CSVEGADYEQYF
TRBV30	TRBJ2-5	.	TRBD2	TGTGCCTGGACAGGGACTAGCGGGGCCGGAGAGACCCAGTACTTC	CAWTGTSGAGETQYF
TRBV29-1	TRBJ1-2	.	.	TGCAGCGTTGAAATCGGGTCTAGAGAGTTAGATGGCTACACCTTC	CSVEIGSRELDGYTF
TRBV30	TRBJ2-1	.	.	TGTGCCTGGAGTTCGGGGTACAATGAGCAGTTCTTC	CAWSSGYNEQFF
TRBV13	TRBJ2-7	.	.	TGTGCCAGCAGCTTAGGAGGGTCGTGGGACGAGCAGTACTTC	CASSLGGSWDEQYF
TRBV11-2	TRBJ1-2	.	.	TGTGCCAGCAGCTTAGCGGGTCACAACTATGGCTACACCTTC	CASSLAGHNYGYTF
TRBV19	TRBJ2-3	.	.	TGTGCCAGTAGTGACTTGGGCAGGGTAGAAGATACGCAGTATTTT	CASSDLGRVEDTQYF
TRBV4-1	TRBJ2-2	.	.	TGCGCCAGCAGACCCACCGGAAAGAACACCGGGGAGCTGTTTTTT	CASRPTGKNTGELFF
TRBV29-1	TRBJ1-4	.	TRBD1	TGCAGCGTTGAAGGGGAGGACAGGGATGAAAAACTGTTTTTT	CSVEGEDRDEKLFF
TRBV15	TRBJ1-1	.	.	TGTGCCACCAGCTGGGGGGGGAACACTGAAGCTTTCTTT	CATSWGGNTEAFF
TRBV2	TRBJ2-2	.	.	TGTGCCAGCAGTGACCCCGGTGCGAACACCGGGGAGCTGTTTTTT	CASSDPGANTGELFF
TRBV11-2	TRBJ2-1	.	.	TGTGCCAGCAGCTTAGAGGGTGGAGTCAGCAACAATGAGCAGTTCTTC	CASSLEGGVSNNEQFF
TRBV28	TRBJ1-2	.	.	TGTGCCAGCAGTTTAGTAGGGGGTAACTCTGGCTACACCTTC	CASSLVGGNSGYTF
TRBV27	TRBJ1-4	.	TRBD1	TGTGCCAGCAGTTTACAGGGGGCAAATGAAAAACTGTTTTTT	CASSLQGANEKLFF
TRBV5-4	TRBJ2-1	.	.	TGTGCCAGCAGCTTCGGTTCGCGGGGACCATACAATGAGCAGTTCTTC	CASSFGSRGPYNEQFF
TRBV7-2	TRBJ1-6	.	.	TGTGCCATCCGAAATGGGGCCAATTCACCCCTCCACTTT	CAIRNGANSPLHF
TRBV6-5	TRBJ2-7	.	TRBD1	TGTGCCAGCAGTCAGGGGGCCGAGCAGTACTTC	CASSQGAEQYF
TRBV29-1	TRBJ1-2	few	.	TGCAGCGTCGAAGGGTCGGGGGTGAACTATGGCTACACCTTC	CSVEGSGVNYGYTF
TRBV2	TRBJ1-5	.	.	TGTGCCAGCAGCCTAGGGTTGCCCCAGCATTTT	CASSLGLPQHF
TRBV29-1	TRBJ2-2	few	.	TGCAGCGTAATCAGGGGTACCGGGGAGCTGTTTTTT	CSVIRGTGELFF
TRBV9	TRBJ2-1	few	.	TGTGCCAGCAGCGTATACTTAAACAATGAGCAGTTCTTC	CASSVYLNNEQFF
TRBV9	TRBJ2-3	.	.	TGTGCCAGCAGCCGGAACCGGGGGTCGGGCACAGATACGCAGTATTTT	CASSRNRGSGTDTQYF